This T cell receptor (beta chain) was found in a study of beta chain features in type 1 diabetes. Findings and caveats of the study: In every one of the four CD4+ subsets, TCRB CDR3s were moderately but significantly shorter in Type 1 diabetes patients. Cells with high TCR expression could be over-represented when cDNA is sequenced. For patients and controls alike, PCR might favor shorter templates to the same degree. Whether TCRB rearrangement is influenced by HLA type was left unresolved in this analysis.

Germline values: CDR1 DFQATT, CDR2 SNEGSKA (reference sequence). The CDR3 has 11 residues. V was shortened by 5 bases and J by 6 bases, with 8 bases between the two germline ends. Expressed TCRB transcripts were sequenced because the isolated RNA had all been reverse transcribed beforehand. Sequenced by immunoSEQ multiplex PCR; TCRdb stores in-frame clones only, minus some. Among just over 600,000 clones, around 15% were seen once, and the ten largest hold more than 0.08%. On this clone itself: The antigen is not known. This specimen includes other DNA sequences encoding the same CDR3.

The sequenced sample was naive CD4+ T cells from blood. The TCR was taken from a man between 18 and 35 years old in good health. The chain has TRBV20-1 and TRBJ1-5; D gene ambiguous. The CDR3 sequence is CSASLGQPQHF. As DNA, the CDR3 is TGCAGTGCTTCCCTGGGTCAGCCCCAGCATTTT.